This TCR beta chain was obtained from a study of vaccination and CD4 T cells after COVID-19. Overall study context: Control cultures, each given a CEFX pool, an HIV-1 Nef pool, or no peptide, were included.

The Oncomine TCR Beta short-read assay generated sequence data from the DNA of cultured CD4+ T cells. In this case, cultured CD4+ T cells provided the extracted genomic DNA. TCRdb redid the calling of the PCR reads with MiXCR, one entry per CDR3 protein. Among 10,000 or so distinct CDR3 sequences listed, roughly 35% were seen once. CDR3 length equals 12 residues. Germline CDR1 reads LNHDA; CDR2 reads SQIVND (reference sequence). The V and J ends lost 3 bases and 7 bases respectively, with 4 bases between them. Treatment noted: approximately nine-day PBMC culture with coronavirus spike peptide pools or control peptides (ViraFEST assay). CD4+ T-cell collection from the unexposed donor predated the COVID-19 pandemic (2011-2018). After culture for about ten days, isolation of CD4+ T cells was performed by negative selection. Only a few counts were recorded for this clonotype. Its antigen is undetermined.

Input material: CD4+ T cells from blood, cultured in vitro. The TCR was taken from a human donor in good health. This chain connects TRBV19 to TRBJ1-6; D is uncertain. In DNA, the CDR3 is TGTGCCAGTAGTATTCGGAATTCACCCCTCCACTTT. Its translation is CASSIRNSPLHF.